The 2 T cell receptor beta chains below were found in one sample sequenced in a study of blood T cells in healthy people across ages (dated by TCRdb to about 2015). Library prep was done by 5' RACE. The run used an Illumina HiSeq 2500. A second roughly 7 to 11 cycle PCR used a sample-barcoded 5' primer and a J-beta primer mix. The public reads were reanalyzed by TCRdb: fastp trimming at Q25, MiXCR alignment, in-frame beta chains only. Identical CDR3 proteins give one entry, which carries the most common genes and DNA. The sample includes 800,000 to 1,300,000 distinct CDR3 sequences, with approximately 26% observed a single time. Together, the top ten hold approximately 0.75% of the sample. The same sample was also studied in work on T cells of mothers and their children.

Sequencing was done on a sample of blood. Source of these receptors: a girl between 2 and 10 years old in good health.

CDR3 sequence: CATSDLQWGTGELFF. CDR3 bases: TGTGCCACCAGTGATTTGCAATGGGGAACCGGGGAGCTGTTTTTT. The rearrangement joins TRBV24-1 to TRBJ2-2; D is ambiguous. Per germline, CDR1 KGHDR and CDR2 SFDVKD. CDR3 length: 15 residues. Between the trimmed V and J ends, which lost 0 bases and 5 bases, there was a span of 9 bases.

This chain connects TRBV12-3 or TRBV12-4 to TRBJ1-1; possibly TRBD1 for D (6 bases). V lost 4 bases, J lost 0 bases, and 12 bases lay in between. The CDR3 is 15 residues long. The CDR3 DNA follows: TGTGCCAGCAGTTCCCCAGGGGAGATGAACACTGAAGCTTTCTTT. Translation: CASSSPGEMNTEAFF.